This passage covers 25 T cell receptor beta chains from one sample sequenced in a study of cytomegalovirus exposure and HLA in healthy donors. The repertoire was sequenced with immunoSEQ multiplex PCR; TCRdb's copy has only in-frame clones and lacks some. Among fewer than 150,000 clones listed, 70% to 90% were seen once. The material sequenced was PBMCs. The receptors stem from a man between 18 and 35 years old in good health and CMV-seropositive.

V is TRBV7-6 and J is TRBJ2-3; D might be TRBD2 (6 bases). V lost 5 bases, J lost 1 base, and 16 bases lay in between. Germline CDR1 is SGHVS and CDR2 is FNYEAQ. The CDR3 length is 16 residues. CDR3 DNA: TGTGCCAGCAGCCTGGGGCAGGGCGGGGGCACAGATACGCAGTATTTT. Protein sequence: CASSLGQGGGTDTQYF. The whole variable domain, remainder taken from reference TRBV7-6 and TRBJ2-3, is GAGVSQSPRYKVTKRGQDVALRCDPISGHVSLYWYRQALGQGPEFLTYFNYEAQQDKSGLPNDRFSAERPEGSISTLTIQRTEQRDSAMYRCASSLGQGGGTDTQYFGPGTRLTVL.

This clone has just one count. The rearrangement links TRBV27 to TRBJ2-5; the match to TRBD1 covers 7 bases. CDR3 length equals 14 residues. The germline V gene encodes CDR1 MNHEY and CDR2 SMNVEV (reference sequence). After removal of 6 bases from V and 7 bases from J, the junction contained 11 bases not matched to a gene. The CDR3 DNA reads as TGTGCCAGCAGACGACAGGGAACCGGGACGACCCAGTACTTC. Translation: CASRRQGTGTTQYF.

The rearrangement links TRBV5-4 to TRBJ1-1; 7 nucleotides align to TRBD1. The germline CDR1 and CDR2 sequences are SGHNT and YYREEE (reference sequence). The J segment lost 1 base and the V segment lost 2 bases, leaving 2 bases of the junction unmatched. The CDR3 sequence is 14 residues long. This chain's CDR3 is CASSFRGRNTEAFF. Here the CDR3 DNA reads TGTGCCAGCAGCTTCAGGGGGAGGAACACTGAAGCTTTCTTT.

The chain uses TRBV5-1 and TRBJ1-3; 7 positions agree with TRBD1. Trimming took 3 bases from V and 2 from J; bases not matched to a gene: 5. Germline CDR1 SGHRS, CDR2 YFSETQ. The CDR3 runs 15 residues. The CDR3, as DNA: TGCGCCAGCAGCTACGAAGGGACAGCTGGAAACACCATATATTTT. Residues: CASSYEGTAGNTIYF.

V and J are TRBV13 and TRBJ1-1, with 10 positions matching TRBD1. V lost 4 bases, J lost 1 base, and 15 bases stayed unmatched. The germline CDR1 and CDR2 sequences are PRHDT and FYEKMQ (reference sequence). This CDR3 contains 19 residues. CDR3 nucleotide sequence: TGTGCCAGCAGCTCCTACCGGGACAGGGGAATGGGCGCGAACACTGAAGCTTTCTTT. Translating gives CASSSYRDRGMGANTEAFF.

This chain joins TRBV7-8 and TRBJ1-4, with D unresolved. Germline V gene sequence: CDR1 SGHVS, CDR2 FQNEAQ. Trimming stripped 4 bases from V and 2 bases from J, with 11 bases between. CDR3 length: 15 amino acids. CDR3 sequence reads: CASSYQTDTNEKLFF. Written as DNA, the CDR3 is TGTGCCAGCAGCTATCAAACAGATACTAATGAAAAACTGTTTTTT.

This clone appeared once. The CDR3 DNA reads TGTGCCAGCAGCTCTCTCCAGGGTGGGAGGAATCAGCCCCAGCATTTT. This gives the protein CASSSLQGGRNQPQHF. The chain has TRBV27 and TRBJ1-5; maybe TRBD1 (5 bases). The CDR3 consists of 16 residues. Per germline, CDR1 MNHEY and CDR2 SMNVEV (reference sequence). Trimming took off 6 bases at V and 4 bases at J, with 19 bases between the two ends.

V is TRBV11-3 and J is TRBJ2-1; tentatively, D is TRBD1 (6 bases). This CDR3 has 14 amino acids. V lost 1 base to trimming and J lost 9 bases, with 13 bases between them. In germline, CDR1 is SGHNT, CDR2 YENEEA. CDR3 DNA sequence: TGTGCCAGCAGCTTAGGGCAGGGGTCGGGTGAGCAGTTCTTC. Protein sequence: CASSLGQGSGEQFF.

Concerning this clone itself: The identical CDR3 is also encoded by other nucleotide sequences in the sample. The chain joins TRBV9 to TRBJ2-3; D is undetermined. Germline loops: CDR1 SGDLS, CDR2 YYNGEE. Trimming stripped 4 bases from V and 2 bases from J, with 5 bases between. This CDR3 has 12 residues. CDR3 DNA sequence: TGTGCCAGCAGCCGAGTCACAGATACGCAGTATTTT. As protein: CASSRVTDTQYF.

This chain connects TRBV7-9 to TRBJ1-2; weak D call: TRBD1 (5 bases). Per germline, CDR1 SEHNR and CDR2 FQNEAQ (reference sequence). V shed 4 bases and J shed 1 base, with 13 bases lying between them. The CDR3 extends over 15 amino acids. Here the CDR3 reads CASSSDSKINYGYTF. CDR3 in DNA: TGTGCCAGCAGCTCCGACAGTAAGATTAACTATGGCTACACCTTC.

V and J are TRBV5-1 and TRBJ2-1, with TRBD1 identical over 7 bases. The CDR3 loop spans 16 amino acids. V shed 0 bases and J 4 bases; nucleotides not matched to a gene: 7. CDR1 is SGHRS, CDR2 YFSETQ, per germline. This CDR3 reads CASSLVSTGAYNEQFF. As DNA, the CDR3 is TGCGCCAGCAGCTTGGTTAGTACAGGGGCGTACAATGAGCAGTTCTTC.

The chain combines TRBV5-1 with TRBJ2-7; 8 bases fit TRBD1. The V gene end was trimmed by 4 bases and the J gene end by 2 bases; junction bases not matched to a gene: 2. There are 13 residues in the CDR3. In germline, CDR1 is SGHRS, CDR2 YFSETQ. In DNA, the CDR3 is TGCGCCAGCAGCAAGGGACAGGCCTACGAGCAGTACTTC. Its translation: CASSKGQAYEQYF.

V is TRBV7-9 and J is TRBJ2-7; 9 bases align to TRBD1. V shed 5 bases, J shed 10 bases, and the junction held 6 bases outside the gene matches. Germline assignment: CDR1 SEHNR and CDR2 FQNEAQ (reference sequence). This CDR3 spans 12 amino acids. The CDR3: CASSTTGGAQYF. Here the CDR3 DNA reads TGTGCCAGCAGCACCACAGGGGGCGCTCAGTACTTC. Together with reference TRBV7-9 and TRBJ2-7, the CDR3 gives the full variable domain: DTGVSQNPRHKITKRGQNVTFRCDPISEHNRLYWYRQTLGQGPEFLTYFQNEAQLEKSRLLSDRFSAERPKGSFSTLEIQRTEQGDSAMYLCASSTTGGAQYFGPGTRLTVT.

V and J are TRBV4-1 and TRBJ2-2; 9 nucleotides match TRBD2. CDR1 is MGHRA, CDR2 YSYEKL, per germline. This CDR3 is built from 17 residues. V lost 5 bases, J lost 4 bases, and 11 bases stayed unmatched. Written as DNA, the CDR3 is TGCGCCAGCAGCAGCAGATCCCCGGGACTAGCCACCGGGGAGCTGTTTTTT. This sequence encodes CASSSRSPGLATGELFF.

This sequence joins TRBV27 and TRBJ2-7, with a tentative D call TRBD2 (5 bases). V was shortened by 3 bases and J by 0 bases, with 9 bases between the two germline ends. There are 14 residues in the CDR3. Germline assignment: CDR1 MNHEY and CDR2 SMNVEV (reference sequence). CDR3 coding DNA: TGTGCCAGCAGTTTGGTAGGGAGCTCCTACGAGCAGTACTTC. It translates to CASSLVGSSYEQYF.

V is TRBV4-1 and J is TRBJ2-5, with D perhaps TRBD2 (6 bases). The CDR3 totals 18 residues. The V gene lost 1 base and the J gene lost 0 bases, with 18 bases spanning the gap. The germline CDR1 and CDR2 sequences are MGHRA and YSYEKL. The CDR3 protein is CASSQGIFGGTYQETQYF. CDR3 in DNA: TGCGCCAGCAGCCAAGGAATTTTCGGCGGGACGTACCAAGAGACCCAGTACTTC.

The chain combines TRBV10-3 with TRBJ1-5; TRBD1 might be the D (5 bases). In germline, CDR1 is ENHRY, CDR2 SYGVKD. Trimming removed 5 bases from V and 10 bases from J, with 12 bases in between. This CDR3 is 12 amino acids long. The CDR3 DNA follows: TGTGCCATCAGTCCAGGCCAGGGACCCCAGCATTTT. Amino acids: CAISPGQGPQHF.

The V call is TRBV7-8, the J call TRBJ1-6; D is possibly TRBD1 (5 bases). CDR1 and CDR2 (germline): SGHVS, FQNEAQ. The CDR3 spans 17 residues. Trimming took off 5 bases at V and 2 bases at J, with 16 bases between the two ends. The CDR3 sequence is CASSLVRGGTYNSPLHF. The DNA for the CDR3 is TGTGCCAGCAGCCTGGTGAGGGGAGGCACCTATAATTCACCCCTCCACTTT. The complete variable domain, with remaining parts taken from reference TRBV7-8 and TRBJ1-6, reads GAGVSQSPRYKVAKRGQDVALRCDPISGHVSLFWYQQALGQGPEFLTYFQNEAQLDKSGLPSDRFFAERPEGSVSTLKIQRTQQEDSAVYLCASSLVRGGTYNSPLHFGNGTRLTVT.

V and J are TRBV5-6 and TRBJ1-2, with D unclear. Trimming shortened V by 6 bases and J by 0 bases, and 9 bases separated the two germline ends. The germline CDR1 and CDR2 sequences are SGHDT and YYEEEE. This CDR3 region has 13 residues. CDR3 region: CASMIGANYGYTF. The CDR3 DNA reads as TGTGCCAGCATGATTGGAGCTAACTATGGCTACACCTTC.

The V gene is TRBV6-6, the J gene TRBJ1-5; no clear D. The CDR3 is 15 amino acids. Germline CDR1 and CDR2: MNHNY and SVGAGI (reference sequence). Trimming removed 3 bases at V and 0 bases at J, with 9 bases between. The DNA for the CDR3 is TGTGCCAGCAGTTATTTAGCATATAGCAATCAGCCCCAGCATTTT. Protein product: CASSYLAYSNQPQHF.

The CDR3 DNA follows: TGCGCCAGCAGCTTGTGGGCGCCGGACACTGAAGCTTTCTTT. Amino acid sequence: CASSLWAPDTEAFF. The chain links TRBV5-1 to TRBJ1-1; no clear D gene. This CDR3 spans 14 amino acids. Germline V lookup: CDR1 SGHRS, CDR2 YFSETQ. Trimming took 1 base from V and 3 from J, leaving 10 bases between them.

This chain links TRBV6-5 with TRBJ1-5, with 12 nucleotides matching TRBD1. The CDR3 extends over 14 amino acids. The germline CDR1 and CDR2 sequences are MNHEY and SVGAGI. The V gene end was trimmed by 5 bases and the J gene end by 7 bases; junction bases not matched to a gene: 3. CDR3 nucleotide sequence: TGTGCCAGCAGTCGGGACAGGGGGCGGCAGCCCCAGCATTTT. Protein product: CASSRDRGRQPQHF.

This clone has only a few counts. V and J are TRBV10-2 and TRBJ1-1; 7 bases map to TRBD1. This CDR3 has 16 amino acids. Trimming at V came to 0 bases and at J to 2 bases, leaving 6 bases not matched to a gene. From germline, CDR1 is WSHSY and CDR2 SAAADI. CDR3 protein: CASSESRPGGNTEAFF. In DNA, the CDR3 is TGCGCCAGCAGTGAGTCGCGTCCAGGGGGAAACACTGAAGCTTTCTTT.

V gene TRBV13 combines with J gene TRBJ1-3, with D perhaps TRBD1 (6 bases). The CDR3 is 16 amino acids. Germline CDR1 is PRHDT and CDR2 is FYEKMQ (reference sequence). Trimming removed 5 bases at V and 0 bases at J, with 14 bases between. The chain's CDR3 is CASSPTDRTSGNTIYF. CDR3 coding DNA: TGTGCCAGCAGCCCAACCGACAGGACCTCTGGAAACACCATATATTTT. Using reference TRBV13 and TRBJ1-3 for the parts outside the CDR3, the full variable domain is AAGVIQSPRHLIKEKRETATLKCYPIPRHDTVYWYQQGPGQDPQFLISFYEKMQSDKGSIPDRFSAQQFSDYHSELNMSSLELGDSALYFCASSPTDRTSGNTIYFGEGSWLTVV.

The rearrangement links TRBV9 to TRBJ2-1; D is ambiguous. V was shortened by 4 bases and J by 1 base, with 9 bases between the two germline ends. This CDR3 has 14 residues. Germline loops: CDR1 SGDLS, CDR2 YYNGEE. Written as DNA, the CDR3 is TGTGCCAGCAGCTCTTTTTTGTCCTACAATGAGCAGTTCTTC. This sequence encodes CASSSFLSYNEQFF.